One and the same sample provided the 10 T cell receptor beta chains below, sequenced in a study of T cell responses to AZD1222 COVID-19 vaccine. Method: immunoSEQ multiplex PCR; TCRdb's copy keeps in-frame clones and lacks some. Here the sample spans roughly 130,000 clones, 75% to 90% being singletons. Source: peripheral blood, taken on day 0 of AZD1222 vaccination. The receptors were sampled from an adult in good health.

V is TRBV5-6 and J is TRBJ2-1, with TRBD1 matching 8 bases. The CDR3 totals 13 residues. Germline V gene sequence: CDR1 SGHDT, CDR2 YYEEEE. The V and J ends lost 4 bases and 7 bases, in that order; junction bases with no gene match: 4. DNA of the CDR3: TGTGCCAGCAGCCGTGACAGGGGAAATGAGCAGTTCTTC. Translating it yields CASSRDRGNEQFF.

J is TRBJ1-6 and V is TRBV5-1; TRBD1 agrees at 7 bases. Germline loops: CDR1 SGHRS, CDR2 YFSETQ. The CDR3 has 14 amino acids. V lost 4 bases to trimming and J lost 11 bases; unmatched junction nucleotides: 9. The CDR3 bases are TGCGCCAGCAGCCCTATGATCGGACAGGCACCCCTCCACTTT. This sequence encodes CASSPMIGQAPLHF. Variable domain in full (rest from reference TRBV5-1 and TRBJ1-6): KAGVTQTPRYLIKTRGQQVTLSCSPISGHRSVSWYQQTPGQGLQFLFEYFSETQRNKGNFPGRFSGRQFSNSRSEMNVSTLELGDSALYLCASSPMIGQAPLHFGNGTRLTVT.

This clone was seen ten or more times. The chain couples TRBV7-2 to TRBJ1-1; a weak D match, TRBD1 (5 bases). Germline CDR1 reads SGHTA; CDR2 reads FQGNSA. The CDR3 runs to 14 residues. The V and J ends lost 5 bases and 4 bases respectively, with 14 bases between them. This CDR3 is CASSHRGVITEAFF. CDR3 sequence (DNA): TGTGCCAGCAGCCACCGGGGGGTGATCACTGAAGCTTTCTTT.

The rearrangement uses TRBV6-5 and TRBJ1-1, with D hard to call. From germline, CDR1 is MNHEY and CDR2 SVGAGI. This CDR3 is 12 amino acids long. The V gene lost 6 bases and the J gene lost 6 bases, with 11 bases spanning the gap. The CDR3 DNA reads TGTGCCAGCAGATCCCAAATCTCTGAAGCTTTCTTT. It yields the protein CASRSQISEAFF.

This clone was picked up a small number of times. The V gene is TRBV9, the J gene TRBJ2-1; 10 nucleotides line up with TRBD2. V gave up 4 bases and J gave up 4 bases; unmatched junction bases: 17. The germline CDR1 and CDR2 sequences are SGDLS and YYNGEE. The CDR3 runs 19 residues. The CDR3 loop reads CASSPRSSPGLARYNEQFF. The CDR3 DNA is TGTGCCAGCAGCCCCCGTTCCTCTCCGGGACTAGCGCGGTACAATGAGCAGTTCTTC.

For this clone: One end of the junction varies from germline; a read error may be responsible. CDR3 sequence reads: CASSLGTSSPAGGF. The CDR3 region has the DNA TGTGCCAGCAGCCTCGGGACTAGCTCCCCAGCAGGAGGTTTT. The V gene is TRBV3-1 (or the pseudogene TRBV3-2), the J gene TRBJ2-3; 9 positions agree with TRBD2. Looked up from germline, CDR1 is LGHDT and CDR2 is YNNKEL (reference sequence). The CDR3 totals 14 residues.

J is TRBJ2-1 and V is TRBV2; 12 bases are a match to TRBD1. CDR3 length: 14 residues. Trimming took 7 bases from V and 9 from J; bases not matched to a gene: 7. CDR1 SNHLY and CDR2 FYNNEI come from the germline V gene. The CDR3 sequence: CASTGTGGLGEQFF. Here the CDR3 DNA reads TGTGCCAGCACGGGGACAGGGGGCTTGGGTGAGCAGTTCTTC.

The V gene is TRBV18, the J gene TRBJ1-2; D possibly corresponds to TRBD1 (5 bases). V was shortened by 3 bases and J by 7 bases, with 21 bases between the two germline ends. Germline V CDR1 and CDR2: KGHSH, LQKENI. The CDR3 covers 16 residues. The DNA for the CDR3 is TGTGCCAGCTCACCGGAGTCGGGGACCAGGCTAATTGGCTACACCTTC. It specifies CASSPESGTRLIGYTF.

In its sample, this clone was seen a few times. V is TRBV19 and J is TRBJ2-7; 11 bases line up with TRBD2. CDR1 and CDR2 (germline): LNHDA, SQIVND (reference sequence). There are 15 residues in the CDR3. Trimming took 3 bases from V and 4 from J; bases not matched to a gene: 5. This CDR3 is CASSISGLAEYEQYF. DNA of the CDR3: TGTGCCAGTAGTATCTCGGGACTAGCGGAATACGAGCAGTACTTC. Based on the CDR3 plus reference TRBV19 and TRBJ2-7, the full variable domain is DGGITQSPKYLFRKEGQNVTLSCEQNLNHDAMYWYRQDPGQGLRLIYYSQIVNDFQKGDIAEGYSVSREKKESFPLTVTSAQKNPTAFYLCASSISGLAEYEQYFGPGTRLTVT.

CDR3 sequence: CASSLAVGGGYNEQFF. The CDR3 coding sequence is TGTGCCAGCAGCTTGGCCGTAGGGGGCGGCTACAATGAGCAGTTCTTC. V gene TRBV5-4 combines with J gene TRBJ2-1; 7 bases line up with TRBD1. Germline CDR1 and CDR2: SGHNT and YYREEE (reference sequence). Losses at the gene ends were 0 bases for V and 3 bases for J; bases not matched to a gene: 6. CDR3 length: 16 amino acids.